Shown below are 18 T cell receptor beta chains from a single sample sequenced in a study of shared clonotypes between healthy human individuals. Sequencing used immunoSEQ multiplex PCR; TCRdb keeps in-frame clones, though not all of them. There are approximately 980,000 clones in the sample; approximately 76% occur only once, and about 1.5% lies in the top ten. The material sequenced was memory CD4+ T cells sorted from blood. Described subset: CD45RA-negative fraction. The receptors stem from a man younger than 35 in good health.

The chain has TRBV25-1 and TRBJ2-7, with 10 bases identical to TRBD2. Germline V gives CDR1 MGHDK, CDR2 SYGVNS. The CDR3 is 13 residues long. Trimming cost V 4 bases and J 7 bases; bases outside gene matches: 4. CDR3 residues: CASSGLAGVEQYF. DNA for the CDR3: TGTGCCAGCAGTGGGCTAGCGGGGGTTGAGCAGTACTTC.

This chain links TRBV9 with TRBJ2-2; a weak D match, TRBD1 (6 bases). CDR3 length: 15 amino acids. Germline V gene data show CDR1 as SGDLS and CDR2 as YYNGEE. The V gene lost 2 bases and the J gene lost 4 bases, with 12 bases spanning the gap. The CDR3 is CASSVYRAGTGELFF. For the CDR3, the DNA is TGTGCCAGCAGCGTTTACAGGGCGGGCACCGGGGAGCTGTTTTTT.

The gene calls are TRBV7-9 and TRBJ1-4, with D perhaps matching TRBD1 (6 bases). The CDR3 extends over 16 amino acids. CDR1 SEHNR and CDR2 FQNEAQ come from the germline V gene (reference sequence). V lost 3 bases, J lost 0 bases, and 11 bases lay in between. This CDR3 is CASSLGAFSTNEKLFF. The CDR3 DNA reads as TGTGCCAGCAGCTTGGGGGCTTTCTCAACTAATGAAAAACTGTTTTTT. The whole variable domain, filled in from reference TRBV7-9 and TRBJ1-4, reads DTGVSQNPRHKITKRGQNVTFRCDPISEHNRLYWYRQTLGQGPEFLTYFQNEAQLEKSRLLSDRFSAERPKGSFSTLEIQRTEQGDSAMYLCASSLGAFSTNEKLFFGSGTQLSVL.

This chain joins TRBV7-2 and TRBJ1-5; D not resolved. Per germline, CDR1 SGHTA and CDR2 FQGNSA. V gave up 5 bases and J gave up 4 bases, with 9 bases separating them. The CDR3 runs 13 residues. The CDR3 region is CASSLGTNQPQHF. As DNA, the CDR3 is TGTGCCAGCAGCCTCGGAACAAATCAGCCCCAGCATTTT.

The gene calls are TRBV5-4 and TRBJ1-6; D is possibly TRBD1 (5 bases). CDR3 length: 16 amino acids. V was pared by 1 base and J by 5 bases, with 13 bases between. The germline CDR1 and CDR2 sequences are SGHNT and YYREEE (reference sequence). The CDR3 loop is CASSLKLDSNNSPLHF. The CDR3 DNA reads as TGTGCCAGCAGCTTGAAACTTGACAGTAATAATTCACCCCTCCACTTT. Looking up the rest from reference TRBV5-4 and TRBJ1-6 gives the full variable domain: ETGVTQSPTHLIKTRGQQVTLRCSSQSGHNTVSWYQQALGQGPQFIFQYYREEENGRGNFPPRFSGLQFPNYSSELNVNALELDDSALYLCASSLKLDSNNSPLHFGNGTRLTVT.

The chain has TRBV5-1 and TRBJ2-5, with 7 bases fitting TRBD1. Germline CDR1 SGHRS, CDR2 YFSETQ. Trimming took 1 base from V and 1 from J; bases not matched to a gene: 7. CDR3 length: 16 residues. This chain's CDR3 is CASSLTGTATQETQYF. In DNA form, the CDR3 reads TGCGCCAGCAGCTTGACTGGGACAGCCACCCAAGAGACCCAGTACTTC.

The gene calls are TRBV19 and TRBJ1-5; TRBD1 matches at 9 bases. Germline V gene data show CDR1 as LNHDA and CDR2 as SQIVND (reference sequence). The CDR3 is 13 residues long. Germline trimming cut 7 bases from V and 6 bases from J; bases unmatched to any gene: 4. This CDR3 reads CASTTGGSQPQHF. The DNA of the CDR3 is TGTGCCAGTACTACAGGGGGCAGTCAGCCCCAGCATTTT. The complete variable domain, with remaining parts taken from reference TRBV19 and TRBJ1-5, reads DGGITQSPKYLFRKEGQNVTLSCEQNLNHDAMYWYRQDPGQGLRLIYYSQIVNDFQKGDIAEGYSVSREKKESFPLTVTSAQKNPTAFYLCASTTGGSQPQHFGDGTRLSIL.

The CDR3 region has the DNA TGTGCCAGCTCACCAAGGGAACGGGGAGGAGAGACCCAGTACTTC. This encodes CASSPRERGGETQYF. The V and J genes are TRBV18 and TRBJ2-5; maybe TRBD2 (6 bases). V gave up 2 bases and J gave up 4 bases, with 14 bases separating them. In germline, CDR1 is KGHSH, CDR2 LQKENI. This CDR3 contains 15 residues.

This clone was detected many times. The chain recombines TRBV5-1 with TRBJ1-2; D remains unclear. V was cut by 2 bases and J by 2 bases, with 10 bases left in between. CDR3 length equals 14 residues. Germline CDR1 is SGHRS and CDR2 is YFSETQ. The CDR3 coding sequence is TGCGCCAGCAGCTTTTCGGCGGAAAACTATGGCTACACCTTC. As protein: CASSFSAENYGYTF.

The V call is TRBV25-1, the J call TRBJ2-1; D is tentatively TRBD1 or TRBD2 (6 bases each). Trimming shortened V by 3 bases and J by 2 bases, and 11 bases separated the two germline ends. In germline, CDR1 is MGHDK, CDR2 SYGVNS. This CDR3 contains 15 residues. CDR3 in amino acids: CASSDIGGAYNEQFF. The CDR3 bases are TGTGCCAGCAGTGACATCGGGGGCGCCTACAATGAGCAGTTCTTC.

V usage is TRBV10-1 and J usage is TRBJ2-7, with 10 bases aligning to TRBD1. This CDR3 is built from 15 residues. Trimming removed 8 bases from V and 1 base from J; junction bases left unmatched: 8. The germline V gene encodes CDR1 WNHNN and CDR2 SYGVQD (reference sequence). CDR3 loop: CASPRGQGSSYEQYF. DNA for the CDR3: TGCGCCAGCCCGAGGGGACAGGGGTCGTCCTACGAGCAGTACTTC.

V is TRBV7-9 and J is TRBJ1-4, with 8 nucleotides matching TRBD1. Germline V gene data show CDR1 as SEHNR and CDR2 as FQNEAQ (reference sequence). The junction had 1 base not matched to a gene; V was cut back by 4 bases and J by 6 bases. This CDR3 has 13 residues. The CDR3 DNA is TGTGCCAGCAGCTCAGGGGGCTATGAAAAACTGTTTTTT. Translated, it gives CASSSGGYEKLFF.

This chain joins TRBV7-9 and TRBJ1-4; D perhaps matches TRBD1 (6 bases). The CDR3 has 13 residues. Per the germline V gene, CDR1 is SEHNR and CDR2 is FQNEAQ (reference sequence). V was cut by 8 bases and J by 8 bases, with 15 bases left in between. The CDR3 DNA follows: TGTGCCAGCTTCAGGGGAGGAGGAGAAAAACTGTTTTTT. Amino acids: CASFRGGGEKLFF. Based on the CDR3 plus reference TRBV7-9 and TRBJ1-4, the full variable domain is DTGVSQNPRHKITKRGQNVTFRCDPISEHNRLYWYRQTLGQGPEFLTYFQNEAQLEKSRLLSDRFSAERPKGSFSTLEIQRTEQGDSAMYLCASFRGGGEKLFFGSGTQLSVL.

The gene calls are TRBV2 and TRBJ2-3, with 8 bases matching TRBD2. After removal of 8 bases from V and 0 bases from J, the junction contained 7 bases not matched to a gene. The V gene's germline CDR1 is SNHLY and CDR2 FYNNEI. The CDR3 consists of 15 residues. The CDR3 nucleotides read TGTGCCAGCGCCAGGACTAGCTCTAGCACAGATACGCAGTATTTT. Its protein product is CASARTSSSTDTQYF.

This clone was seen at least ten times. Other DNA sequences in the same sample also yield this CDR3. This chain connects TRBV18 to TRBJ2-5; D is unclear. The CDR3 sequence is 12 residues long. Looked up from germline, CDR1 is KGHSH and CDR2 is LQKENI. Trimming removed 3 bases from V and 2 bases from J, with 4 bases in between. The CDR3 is CASSPQQETQYF. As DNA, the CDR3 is TGTGCCAGCTCACCCCAGCAAGAGACCCAGTACTTC.

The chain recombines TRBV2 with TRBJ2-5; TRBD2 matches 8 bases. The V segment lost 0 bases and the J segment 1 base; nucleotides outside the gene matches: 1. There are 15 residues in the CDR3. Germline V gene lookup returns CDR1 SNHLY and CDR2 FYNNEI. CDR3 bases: TGTGCCAGCAGTGAAGCGCGGGGGGCCCAAGAGACCCAGTACTTC. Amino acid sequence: CASSEARGAQETQYF.

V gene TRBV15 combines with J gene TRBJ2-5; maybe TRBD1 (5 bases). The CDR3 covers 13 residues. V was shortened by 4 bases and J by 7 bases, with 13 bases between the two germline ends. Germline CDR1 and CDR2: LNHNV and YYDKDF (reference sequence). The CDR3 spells CATSTGSRVTQYF. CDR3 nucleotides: TGTGCCACCAGCACAGGATCCAGGGTGACCCAGTACTTC.

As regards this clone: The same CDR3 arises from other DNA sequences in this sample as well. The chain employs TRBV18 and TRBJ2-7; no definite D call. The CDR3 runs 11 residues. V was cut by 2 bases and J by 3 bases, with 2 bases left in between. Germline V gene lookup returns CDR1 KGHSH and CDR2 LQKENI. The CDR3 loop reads CASSPDYEQYF. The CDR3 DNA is TGTGCCAGCTCACCAGACTACGAGCAGTACTTC. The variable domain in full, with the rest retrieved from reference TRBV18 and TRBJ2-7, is NAGVMQNPRHLVRRRGQEARLRCSPMKGHSHVYWYRQLPEEGLKFMVYLQKENIIDESGMPKERFSAEFPKEGPSILRIQQVVRGDSAAYFCASSPDYEQYFGPGTRLTVT.